The 15 T cell receptor beta chains listed next were all sequenced from one sample in a study of shared clonotypes between healthy human individuals. Data came from immunoSEQ multiplex PCR; TCRdb stores just in-frame clones and leaves some out. The sample records approximately 1,500,000 clones, 95% to 99% being singletons. The source material was naive CD4+ T cells sorted from blood. Subset here: CD45RA+ positively selected. The receptor set was obtained from a man aged 30 to 39 in good health.

The chain links TRBV10-1 to TRBJ2-1, with 14 bases identical to TRBD2. The CDR3 length is 14 residues. Germline trimming cut 6 bases from V and 8 bases from J; bases unmatched to any gene: 3. Germline CDR1 reads WNHNN; CDR2 reads SYGVQD (reference sequence). CDR3 nucleotides: TGCGCCAGCAGATCGGGACTAGCGGGAGATGAGCAGTTCTTC. Its translation: CASRSGLAGDEQFF.

The J gene is TRBJ2-3, the V gene TRBV7-2, with D tentatively TRBD2 (5 bases). The CDR3 sequence is 15 residues long. Looked up from germline, CDR1 is SGHTA and CDR2 is FQGNSA. Trimming stripped 5 bases from V and 0 bases from J, with 12 bases between. CDR3 amino acids: CASSPDRDSTDTQYF. The CDR3 bases are TGTGCCAGCAGCCCGGACCGGGATAGCACAGATACGCAGTATTTT.

The rearrangement uses TRBV30 and TRBJ2-5, with TRBD2 matching over 13 bases. Trimming at V came to 3 bases and at J to 5 bases, leaving 6 bases not matched to a gene. This CDR3 is built from 15 residues. CDR1 and CDR2 (germline): GTSNPN, SVGIG (reference sequence). CDR3 sequence: CAWSETSGRWETQYF. The CDR3 DNA is TGTGCCTGGAGCGAGACTAGCGGGAGGTGGGAGACCCAGTACTTC.

The CDR3, as DNA: TGTGCCAGCAGCTTAGCGCTTTCTAGCGGGAAGGGAGATACGCAGTATTTT. Protein sequence: CASSLALSSGKGDTQYF. This chain joins TRBV7-9 and TRBJ2-3; 9 bases match TRBD2. CDR1 and CDR2 (germline): SEHNR, FQNEAQ (reference sequence). This CDR3 has 17 residues. V gave up 0 bases and J gave up 5 bases; unmatched junction bases: 9.

The chain carries TRBV19 and TRBJ2-7; 7 positions match TRBD1. Looked up from germline, CDR1 is LNHDA and CDR2 is SQIVND (reference sequence). With 3 bases clipped from V and 0 bases from J, the junction kept 26 bases outside the gene matches. The CDR3 extends over 22 amino acids. The CDR3 loop reads CASSIGGRFRPSGQSFSYEQYF. For the CDR3, the DNA is TGTGCCAGTAGTATCGGCGGAAGATTTCGCCCCTCGGGACAGTCGTTCTCCTACGAGCAGTACTTC.

The rearrangement uses TRBV18 and TRBJ2-7, with 7 positions matching TRBD1. Trimming at V came to 2 bases and at J to 4 bases, leaving 8 bases not matched to a gene. The CDR3 is 15 residues long. Germline-derived CDR1 and CDR2 are KGHSH and LQKENI. The chain's CDR3 is CASSPEVQGLYEQYF. The CDR3 DNA reads as TGTGCCAGCTCACCAGAGGTACAGGGGTTGTACGAGCAGTACTTC.

The rearrangement links TRBV11-3 to TRBJ2-7, with 7 bases identical to TRBD1. CDR3 length: 14 residues. CDR1 is SGHNT and CDR2 is YENEEA in the germline V gene. V shed 7 bases, J shed 6 bases, and the junction held 12 bases outside the gene matches. The CDR3: CASTTTGSSSEQYF. The CDR3 DNA reads as TGTGCCAGCACAACGACAGGGTCGTCTAGCGAGCAGTACTTC.

CDR3 nucleotides: TGTGCCAGCAGCCCGCTTACTAGCGGGGACACCGGGGAGCTGTTTTTT. This translates into CASSPLTSGDTGELFF. This chain uses TRBV7-2 with TRBJ2-2; 10 bases are a match to TRBD2. The CDR3 contains 16 residues. The germline gives CDR1 SGHTA, CDR2 FQGNSA. Unmatched junction bases numbered 6, after V lost 5 bases and J lost 3 bases.

The V and J genes are TRBV7-2 and TRBJ2-7, with D possibly being TRBD2 (6 bases). Germline lookup yields CDR1 SGHTA and CDR2 FQGNSA. This CDR3 is built from 16 residues. V shed 0 bases and J shed 5 bases, with 17 bases lying between them. As DNA, the CDR3 is TGTGCCAGCAGCTTAGCCCGGACTACCGCCCGGGACGAGCAGTACTTC. Encoded protein: CASSLARTTARDEQYF.

The V and J genes are TRBV6-5 and TRBJ1-2, with a possible D match to TRBD1 (6 bases). Germline V gives CDR1 MNHEY, CDR2 SVGAGI. Deletions cut 2 bases from V and 6 bases from J, with 10 bases between. The length of the CDR3 is 13 residues. The CDR3 bases are TGTGCCAGCAGTTACGGGGGCGCGGATGGCTACACCTTC. Translation: CASSYGGADGYTF.

The J gene is TRBJ2-5, the V gene TRBV4-1, with 11 bases lining up with TRBD2. V trimming: 0 bases; J trimming: 4 bases; junction bases outside the gene matches: 7. This CDR3 has 17 residues. Germline V gene data show CDR1 as MGHRA and CDR2 as YSYEKL. The CDR3 is CASSQDKTSGSLETQYF. In nucleotides, the CDR3 is TGCGCCAGCAGCCAAGATAAAACTAGCGGGAGTTTAGAGACCCAGTACTTC.

This sequence joins TRBV7-2 and TRBJ2-7; D may be TRBD1 (6 bases). V was clipped by 2 bases and J by 0 bases, with 8 bases between them. The CDR3 totals 14 residues. Germline CDR1 is SGHTA and CDR2 is FQGNSA. The CDR3 reads CASSLHRVSYEQYF. CDR3 nucleotide sequence: TGTGCCAGCAGCTTACACAGGGTCTCCTACGAGCAGTACTTC.

The chain employs TRBV4-1 and TRBJ2-1; weak D call: TRBD2 (5 bases). With 4 bases removed from V and 0 bases from J, the gap between germline ends came to 10 bases. Germline CDR1 MGHRA, CDR2 YSYEKL. The CDR3 contains 15 residues. The CDR3 DNA follows: TGCGCCAGCAGCCCATGGACTGGCTCCTACAATGAGCAGTTCTTC. Translated: CASSPWTGSYNEQFF.

This chain uses TRBV6-5 with TRBJ1-6, with D hard to call. Trimming took 0 bases from V and 7 from J, leaving 10 bases between them. The germline gives CDR1 MNHEY, CDR2 SVGAGI. This CDR3 spans 15 amino acids. The CDR3 bases are TGTGCCAGCAGTTACTCGAGACTGGCCAATTCACCCCTCCACTTT. Amino acid sequence: CASSYSRLANSPLHF.

The V and J genes are TRBV28 and TRBJ2-2; D perhaps matches TRBD1 (6 bases). This CDR3 region has 15 residues. Trimming cost V 6 bases and J 5 bases, with 16 bases left between them. Germline V gene data show CDR1 as MDHEN and CDR2 as SYDVKM. This chain's CDR3 is CASSRNRVGTGELFF. The CDR3, as DNA: TGTGCCAGCAGCCGCAACAGGGTAGGAACCGGGGAGCTGTTTTTT.